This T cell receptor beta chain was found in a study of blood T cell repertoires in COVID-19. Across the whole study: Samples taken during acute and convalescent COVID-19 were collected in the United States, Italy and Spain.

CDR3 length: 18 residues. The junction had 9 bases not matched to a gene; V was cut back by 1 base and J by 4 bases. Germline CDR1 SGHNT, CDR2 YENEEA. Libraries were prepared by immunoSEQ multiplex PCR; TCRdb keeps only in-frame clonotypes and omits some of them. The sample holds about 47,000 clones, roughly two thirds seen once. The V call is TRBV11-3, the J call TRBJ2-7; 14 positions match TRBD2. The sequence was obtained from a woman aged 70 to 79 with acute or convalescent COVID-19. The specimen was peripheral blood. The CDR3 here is CASSLVGTSGSRGYEQYF. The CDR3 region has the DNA TGTGCCAGCAGCTTAGTGGGGACTAGCGGGAGCCGGGGGTACGAGCAGTACTTC.